The entry that follows covers one T cell receptor (beta chain) sequence. Sequenced by immunoSEQ multiplex PCR; TCRdb stores in-frame clones only, minus some. Here the sample spans approximately 98,000 clones, 80% to 85% being singletons. The data stem from a study of radiotherapy plus CTLA-4 blockade in lung cancer. V lost 2 bases and J lost 4, with 4 bases in between. Germline V lookup: CDR1 SGHDN, CDR2 FVKESK. The CDR3 has 12 residues. The TCR comes from a human donor with non-small cell lung cancer who had a partial response to radiotherapy plus ipilimumab. This chain uses TRBV14 with TRBJ2-3; D unresolved. This material consisted of peripheral blood, taken from a patient treated with radiotherapy plus ipilimumab. The CDR3 DNA is TGTGCCAGCAGCCAACGTTCAGATACGCAGTATTTT. Its translation: CASSQRSDTQYF.